These 24 T cell receptor beta chains originate from one sample sequenced in a study of OX40 agonist ivuxolimab in advanced cancers. Produced via immunoSEQ multiplex PCR; TCRdb's table is partial and in-frame only. The table lists some 66,000 clones, around four fifths of them singletons. This sample comprised CD4+ or CD8+ T cells sorted from blood, obtained in a trial of the OX40 agonist ivuxolimab. The receptors come from an adult with an advanced solid tumor such as melanoma, head and neck, liver or kidney cancer.

The chain joins TRBV7-2 to TRBJ1-2, with TRBD1 identical over 8 bases. V shed 5 bases and J 6 bases; nucleotides not matched to a gene: 11. This CDR3 region has 15 residues. Germline-derived CDR1 and CDR2 are SGHTA and FQGNSA. In DNA, the CDR3 is TGTGCCAGCAGCCCGGGAGGACAGGGATGGAATGGCTACACCTTC. Translating gives CASSPGGQGWNGYTF.

The rearrangement uses TRBV30 and TRBJ1-4; no definite D call. CDR1 is GTSNPN and CDR2 is SVGIG in the germline V gene (reference sequence). V shed 3 bases and J shed 8 bases, with 13 bases lying between them. CDR3 length: 13 amino acids. CDR3 coding DNA: TGTGCCTGGAGCCCAAGGCTTAAGGAAAAACTGTTTTTT. Translated, it gives CAWSPRLKEKLFF.

The chain joins TRBV4-2 to TRBJ1-2; D is undetermined. CDR1 LGHNA and CDR2 YNFKEQ come from the germline V gene. The length of the CDR3 is 16 residues. The ends were cut back, 0 bases at V and 8 bases at J, with 19 bases in the middle. The CDR3 sequence: CASSQEWSDTARGYTF. CDR3 coding DNA: TGTGCCAGCAGCCAAGAATGGAGTGACACCGCTAGAGGCTACACCTTC.

The rearrangement uses TRBV21-1 and TRBJ2-7; the DNA was not used to check the table's D call, TRBD2. TRBV21-1 is an annotated pseudogene. The CDR3 is made up of 15 amino acids. The CDR3 loop is CASSTRSGSGEEQYF. The CDR3 region has the DNA TGTGCCAGCAGCACCCGTAGCGGGAGTGGAGAAGAGCAGTACTTC.

This chain uses TRBV28 with TRBJ2-5; D gene uncertain. Germline V lookup: CDR1 MDHEN, CDR2 SYDVKM. The CDR3 is made up of 11 amino acids. V lost 2 bases and J lost 2, with 0 bases in between. The CDR3 nucleotides read TGTGCCAGCAGTTTACAAGAGACCCAGTACTTC. Its translation: CASSLQETQYF.

The chain couples TRBV11-2 to TRBJ2-1, with 8 bases aligning to TRBD1. J lost 5 bases, V lost 6 bases, and 6 bases had no gene match. CDR1 is SGHAT, CDR2 FQNNGV, per germline. The CDR3 is 14 residues long. The CDR3 bases are TGTGCCAGCAGAAATACAGGGGGTCACAATGAGCAGTTCTTC. It is translated as CASRNTGGHNEQFF.

The rearrangement uses TRBV10-3 and TRBJ2-1, with 9 positions matching TRBD2. Germline-derived CDR1 and CDR2 are ENHRY and SYGVKD. The trim removed 10 bases at V and 1 base at J, leaving 8 bases unmatched. This CDR3 has 15 residues. The chain's CDR3 is CATVAGVVSYNEQFF. The CDR3 region has the DNA TGTGCCACCGTAGCGGGAGTAGTGTCCTACAATGAGCAGTTCTTC.

This clone has only one observation. The rearrangement uses TRBV6-5 and TRBJ2-7; TRBD1 matches 7 bases. CDR1 is MNHEY and CDR2 is SVGAGI in the germline V gene. The ends lost 0 bases at V and 2 bases at J; junction bases unmatched: 4. The CDR3 contains 15 residues. CDR3 DNA sequence: TGTGCCAGCAGTTACTCGGGGACAGCCACCTACGAGCAGTACTTC. Its translation is CASSYSGTATYEQYF.

The V and J genes are TRBV5-4 and TRBJ2-6; 7 bases agree with TRBD1. Trimming at V came to 4 bases and at J to 0 bases, leaving 7 bases not matched to a gene. This CDR3 comprises 17 residues. Germline V CDR1 and CDR2: SGHNT, YYREEE (reference sequence). In nucleotides, the CDR3 is TGTGCCAGCAGCAGGGGACAGACCTCCTCTGGGGCCAACGTCCTGACTTTC. It yields the protein CASSRGQTSSGANVLTF. The variable domain in full, completed from reference TRBV5-4 and TRBJ2-6, reads ETGVTQSPTHLIKTRGQQVTLRCSSQSGHNTVSWYQQALGQGPQFIFQYYREEENGRGNFPPRFSGLQFPNYSSELNVNALELDDSALYLCASSRGQTSSGANVLTFGAGSRLTVL.

This chain links TRBV5-1 with TRBJ1-5; D not certain. Between the trimmed V and J ends, which lost 1 base and 3 bases, there was a span of 11 bases. The CDR3 contains 15 residues. CDR1 SGHRS and CDR2 YFSETQ come from the germline V gene. The CDR3 sequence: CASSLNSRANQPQHF. The CDR3 bases are TGCGCCAGCAGCTTGAACAGTAGGGCCAATCAGCCCCAGCATTTT.

This chain connects TRBV27 to TRBJ2-6; no clear D gene. Germline lookup yields CDR1 MNHEY and CDR2 SMNVEV (reference sequence). V lost 0 bases and J lost 0, with 9 bases in between. The CDR3 is 17 residues long. CDR3 DNA sequence: TGTGCCAGCAGTTTATCAACACGATACTCTGGGGCCAACGTCCTGACTTTC. Protein: CASSLSTRYSGANVLTF.

The V and J genes are TRBV28 and TRBJ1-2; possible D gene TRBD1, 5 bases. CDR1 and CDR2 from the germline V gene are MDHEN and SYDVKM. The CDR3 has 12 residues. The CDR3 nucleotides are TGTGCTACGGGGGGTCCCAACTATGGCTACACCTTC. Translated: CATGGPNYGYTF.

V gene TRBV2 combines with J gene TRBJ2-3, with 12 positions matching TRBD2. The CDR3 contains 14 residues. Germline trimming cut 2 bases from V and 10 bases from J; bases unmatched to any gene: 4. Germline CDR1 SNHLY, CDR2 FYNNEI. CDR3 DNA: TGTGCCAGCAGTGAACTAGCGGGAGGGGGTGCGCAGTATTTT. It yields the protein CASSELAGGGAQYF.

CDR3 in amino acids: CASSTGQGGTYEQYF. The CDR3 nucleotides are TGTGCCAGCAGCACGGGACAGGGGGGCACCTACGAGCAGTACTTC. The rearrangement uses TRBV5-4 and TRBJ2-7; 11 bases fit TRBD1. CDR1 and CDR2 from the germline V gene are SGHNT and YYREEE (reference sequence). Unmatched junction bases numbered 5, after V lost 4 bases and J lost 2 bases. This CDR3 contains 15 residues.

For the CDR3, the DNA is TGCGCCAGCAGCCCCCAAGCGGGAGCTCGGGAGACCCAGTACTTC. As protein: CASSPQAGARETQYF. The J gene is TRBJ2-5, the V gene TRBV5-1; 8 nucleotides align to TRBD2. This CDR3 has 15 residues. Trimming at V came to 4 bases and at J to 5 bases, leaving 10 bases not matched to a gene. From germline, CDR1 is SGHRS and CDR2 YFSETQ.

The chain has TRBV30 and TRBJ2-3, with D maybe TRBD2 (6 bases). V lost 3 bases to trimming and J lost 0 bases, with 13 bases between them. Germline CDR1 reads GTSNPN; CDR2 reads SVGIG (reference sequence). This CDR3 has 15 amino acids. This chain's CDR3 is CAWRRLGTSTDTQYF. The CDR3 DNA follows: TGTGCCTGGAGGAGACTGGGGACTAGCACAGATACGCAGTATTTT.

This clone was counted between two and nine times. The chain carries TRBV5-1 and TRBJ1-4; D is ambiguous. This CDR3 comprises 15 residues. From germline, CDR1 is SGHRS and CDR2 YFSETQ. V lost 1 base to trimming and J lost 8 bases, with 15 bases between them. The CDR3, as DNA: TGCGCCAGCAGCTTGAGTGAGACGAGGAGGGAAAAACTGTTTTTT. It encodes CASSLSETRREKLFF.

The chain uses TRBV14 and TRBJ1-2; D gene uncertain. This CDR3 region has 17 residues. Trimming took 2 bases from V and 1 from J, leaving 17 bases between them. Germline V gene lookup returns CDR1 SGHDN and CDR2 FVKESK. In DNA form, the CDR3 reads TGTGCCAGCAGCCAAACTACAAGGGCTGGAATTAACTATGGCTACACCTTC. Its translation is CASSQTTRAGINYGYTF.

This sequence joins TRBV25-1 and TRBJ2-3, with D possibly matching TRBD2 (5 bases). V shed 3 bases and J shed 6 bases, with 22 bases lying between them. The CDR3 runs to 17 residues. The germline V gene encodes CDR1 MGHDK and CDR2 SYGVNS. The CDR3 sequence: CASSDPPYGEMGDTQYF. The CDR3 nucleotides are TGTGCCAGCAGTGACCCTCCCTATGGGGAGATGGGGGATACGCAGTATTTT. The full variable domain, rest sourced from reference TRBV25-1 and TRBJ2-3, is EADIYQTPRYLVIGTGKKITLECSQTMGHDKMYWYQQDPGMELHLIHYSYGVNSTEKGDLSSESTVSRIRTEHFPLTLESARPSHTSQYLCASSDPPYGEMGDTQYFGPGTRLTVL.

This chain joins TRBV2 and TRBJ1-4; 9 nucleotides align to TRBD1. The CDR3 runs 14 residues. V shed 6 bases, J shed 7 bases, and the junction held 6 bases outside the gene matches. Germline-derived CDR1 and CDR2 are SNHLY and FYNNEI. The CDR3 DNA sequence: TGTGCCAGCAGGGGGACAGGGTGGGGTGAAAAACTGTTTTTT. This sequence encodes CASRGTGWGEKLFF.

This clone was detected only a few times. The rearrangement joins TRBV6-5 to TRBJ2-7; D gene ambiguous. The germline V gene encodes CDR1 MNHEY and CDR2 SVGAGI. Trimming took off 0 bases at V and 5 bases at J, with 8 bases between the two ends. The CDR3 runs to 13 residues. The CDR3 nucleotides read TGTGCCAGCAGTTACTCGACGGACCACGAGCAGTACTTC. It translates to CASSYSTDHEQYF.

V usage is TRBV19 and J usage is TRBJ2-5, with no clear D. Germline V lookup: CDR1 LNHDA, CDR2 SQIVND (reference sequence). The CDR3 runs to 13 residues. Trimming cost V 3 bases and J 0 bases, with 5 bases left between them. CDR3 sequence: CASSIRDQETQYF. Written as DNA, the CDR3 is TGTGCCAGTAGTATTCGAGACCAAGAGACCCAGTACTTC. The complete variable domain, with remaining parts taken from reference TRBV19 and TRBJ2-5, reads DGGITQSPKYLFRKEGQNVTLSCEQNLNHDAMYWYRQDPGQGLRLIYYSQIVNDFQKGDIAEGYSVSREKKESFPLTVTSAQKNPTAFYLCASSIRDQETQYFGPGTRLLVL.

This chain joins TRBV19 and TRBJ1-3; TRBD1 is a possible D gene (5 bases). This CDR3 comprises 15 residues. V was clipped by 3 bases and J by 4 bases, with 13 bases between them. The germline V gene encodes CDR1 LNHDA and CDR2 SQIVND (reference sequence). The CDR3 protein is CASSIHQGSGNTIYF. CDR3 coding DNA: TGTGCCAGTAGTATTCATCAGGGATCCGGAAACACCATATATTTT.

The V call is TRBV6-5, the J call TRBJ2-1; no definite D call. Per the germline V gene, CDR1 is MNHEY and CDR2 is SVGAGI. The V and J ends lost 6 bases and 7 bases respectively, with 10 bases between them. This CDR3 is built from 12 residues. Here the CDR3 reads CASSPLSNEQFF. CDR3 in DNA: TGTGCCAGCAGCCCGTTATCGAATGAGCAGTTCTTC.